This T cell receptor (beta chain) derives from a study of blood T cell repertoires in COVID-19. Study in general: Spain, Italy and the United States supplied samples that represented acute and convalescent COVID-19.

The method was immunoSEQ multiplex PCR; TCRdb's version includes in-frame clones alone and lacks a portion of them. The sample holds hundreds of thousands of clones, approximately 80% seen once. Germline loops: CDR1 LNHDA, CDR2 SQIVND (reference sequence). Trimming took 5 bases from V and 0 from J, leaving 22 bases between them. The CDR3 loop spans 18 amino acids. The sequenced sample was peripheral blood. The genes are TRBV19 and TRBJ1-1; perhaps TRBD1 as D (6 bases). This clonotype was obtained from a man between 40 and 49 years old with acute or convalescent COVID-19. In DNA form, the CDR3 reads TGTGCCAGTAGTTCCCCCGGGGGGGCAACGGATCTGAACACTGAAGCTTTCTTT. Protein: CASSSPGGATDLNTEAFF.